This TCR beta chain derives from a study of cytomegalovirus exposure and HLA in healthy donors. The germline V gene has CDR1 MNHNS and CDR2 SASEGT. This CDR3 spans 16 amino acids. It was with 60 Vbeta and 13 Jbeta primers that the PCR ran. TCRdb's table, derived via immunoSEQ multiplex PCR, lists solely in-frame clones and lacks some. The top ten hold approximately 4% of the sample, which has fewer than 150,000 clones, 60% to 85% seen once. Findings and limits, study-wide: Follow-up analysis later connected one missense variant in DCLRE1C with trimming of TCR beta V- and J-genes. In a later analysis, common viral pathogens appeared linked to several of the most significant clusters.

As regards this clone: The antigen is undetermined.

This receptor was obtained from a man younger than 35 in good health and CMV-seronegative. The chain joins TRBV6-1 to TRBJ2-5; 10 bases are shared with TRBD1. The DNA end is more similar to TRBJ2-7, so the J call may be wrong. Sequencing was performed on PBMCs. The CDR3 reads CASSDRWGTGDYEQYF. The CDR3 coding sequence is TGTGCCAGCAGTGATAGATGGGGGACAGGGGACTACGAGCAGTACTTC.